A single sample gave rise to the 24 T cell receptor beta chains below, sequenced in a study of T-cell memory formation after mild COVID-19. One entry per CDR3 protein results from TCRdb running MiXCR on the 5' RACE reads. Of 350,000 to 450,000 distinct CDR3 sequences listed, roughly 24% are singletons. The sequencing input was PBMCs or a T cell subset sorted from them (not recorded which). Receptor source: an adult woman who had mild COVID-19 (a few samples of this study predate the infection). Cell type and time point are not known.

The V call is TRBV5-1, the J call TRBJ2-7; TRBD1 matches at 8 bases. V trimming: 3 bases; J trimming: 3 bases; junction bases outside the gene matches: 8. The germline V gene encodes CDR1 SGHRS and CDR2 YFSETQ. CDR3 size: 15 residues. In DNA, the CDR3 is TGCGCCAGCAGCTCAACCGGACAGGGAATCTACGAGCAGTACTTC. Protein sequence: CASSSTGQGIYEQYF.

This clonotype was picked up a small number of times. This chain uses TRBV27 with TRBJ2-7, with 10 nucleotides matching TRBD1. Germline CDR1 reads MNHEY; CDR2 reads SMNVEV (reference sequence). This CDR3 spans 13 amino acids. DNA of the CDR3: TGTTCTTTTCCTCGGGACAGGGGTTACGAGCAGTACTTC. Translating it yields CSFPRDRGYEQYF.

This clonotype was observed at least ten times. The CDR3 nucleotides are TGTGCCAGCAGCCAAGGACAGGGGGCTCGGGAGACCCAGTACTTC. It codes for CASSQGQGARETQYF. The chain joins TRBV14 to TRBJ2-5, with TRBD1 matching 10 bases. This CDR3 has 15 residues. V shed 1 base, J shed 5 bases, and the junction held 4 bases outside the gene matches. Germline CDR1 is SGHDN and CDR2 is FVKESK.

The table lists this clonotype with a few counts. This chain connects TRBV24-1 to TRBJ1-2; the D gene is possibly TRBD1 (5 bases). This CDR3 is 14 amino acids long. V dropped 2 bases and J dropped 4 bases, with 10 bases sitting between them. Germline assignment: CDR1 KGHDR and CDR2 SFDVKD. The CDR3 sequence is CATSDSTATYGYTF. Written as DNA, the CDR3 is TGTGCCACCAGTGATTCGACAGCGACCTATGGCTACACCTTC.

This chain joins TRBV7-9 and TRBJ2-7; 9 bases align to TRBD2. CDR1 is SEHNR and CDR2 is FQNEAQ in the germline V gene (reference sequence). J lost 0 bases, V lost 3 bases, and 6 bases had no gene match. The CDR3 sequence is 16 residues long. The CDR3 protein is CASSLTTSGSSYEQYF. Written as DNA, the CDR3 is TGTGCCAGCAGCTTGACGACTAGCGGAAGCTCCTACGAGCAGTACTTC.

This clonotype appeared many times. The chain is built from TRBV29-1 and TRBJ1-1; 11 bases match TRBD1. V was pared by 7 bases and J by 1 base, with 8 bases of the junction left unmatched. Germline lookup yields CDR1 SQVTM and CDR2 ANQGSEA. This CDR3 contains 15 residues. CDR3 loop: CSGRTGGMWNTEAFF. CDR3 nucleotides: TGCAGCGGTCGGACAGGGGGCATGTGGAACACTGAAGCTTTCTTT.

The chain uses TRBV10-3 and TRBJ1-6; 8 bases are a match to TRBD1. In germline, CDR1 is ENHRY, CDR2 SYGVKD. Trimming at V came to 6 bases and at J to 7 bases, leaving 5 bases not matched to a gene. The CDR3 extends over 14 amino acids. CDR3 coding DNA: TGTGCCATCAGGGACAGGGAGAGAAATTCACCCCTCCACTTT. Protein: CAIRDRERNSPLHF.

The chain couples TRBV24-1 to TRBJ1-5; no clear D. In germline, CDR1 is KGHDR, CDR2 SFDVKD. The V end lost 3 bases, the J end lost 5 bases, and 10 bases lay between the germline ends. This CDR3 has 14 amino acids. This CDR3 is CATSDPNTDQPQHF. The DNA for the CDR3 is TGTGCCACCAGTGATCCCAACACCGATCAGCCCCAGCATTTT.

The CDR3 sequence: CASSRYGRLNTEAFF. CDR3 DNA: TGCGCCAGCAGTCGGTACGGCAGGCTGAACACTGAAGCTTTCTTT. V is TRBV23-1 and J is TRBJ1-1, with no clear D. TRBV23-1 counts as an open reading frame of uncertain function. V was clipped by 4 bases and J by 0 bases, with 12 bases between them. The CDR3 has 15 residues.

This clonotype has just one count. The gene calls are TRBV12-3 or TRBV12-4 and TRBJ1-1; D is ambiguous. The CDR3 spans 14 residues. V lost 2 bases and J 0 bases, leaving 7 bases between the germline ends. CDR3 nucleotides: TGTGCCAGCAGTTTACTGGAATTGAACACTGAAGCTTTCTTT. Translation gives CASSLLELNTEAFF.

This clonotype was observed many times. The rearrangement uses TRBV12-3 or TRBV12-4 and TRBJ2-1; 13 bases line up with TRBD2. The V gene end was trimmed by 6 bases and the J gene end by 8 bases; junction bases not matched to a gene: 13. The CDR3 spans 17 residues. The CDR3 spells CASSKKLMGLAGYEQFF. The CDR3, as DNA: TGTGCCAGCAGCAAAAAACTAATGGGACTAGCGGGATATGAGCAGTTCTTC.

The chain uses TRBV4-1 and TRBJ2-7; possibly TRBD1 for D (6 bases). The germline V gene encodes CDR1 MGHRA and CDR2 YSYEKL. CDR3 length: 15 residues. Trimming shortened V by 3 bases and J by 0 bases, and 12 bases separated the two germline ends. CDR3 DNA sequence: TGCGCCAGCAGCCAGGGCCGGGACAACTCCTACGAGCAGTACTTC. It yields the protein CASSQGRDNSYEQYF.

This clonotype was detected only once. The chain recombines TRBV20-1 with TRBJ1-5; D might be TRBD1 (5 bases). V dropped 6 bases and J dropped 4 bases, with 13 bases sitting between them. CDR3 size: 13 residues. The germline CDR1 and CDR2 sequences are DFQATT and SNEGSKA (reference sequence). The CDR3 DNA is TGCAGTGCAAAAGACAGCTCTAATCAGCCCCAGCATTTT. Its protein is CSAKDSSNQPQHF.

In this sample, this clonotype turned up a few times. The chain recombines TRBV7-9 with TRBJ1-4; 10 positions match TRBD1. This CDR3 has 16 amino acids. V gave up 2 bases and J gave up 8 bases; unmatched junction bases: 8. Germline values: CDR1 SEHNR, CDR2 FQNEAQ (reference sequence). The CDR3 is CASSLTHGTGAEKLFF. Written as DNA, the CDR3 is TGTGCCAGCAGCTTAACCCACGGGACAGGGGCCGAAAAACTGTTTTTT.

This clonotype was detected a few times. The CDR3 DNA follows: TGTGCCAGCAGCAAGAGCAGGGAGAACACTGAAGCTTTCTTT. Translation gives CASSKSRENTEAFF. This rearrangement joins TRBV7-8 to TRBJ1-1; possibly TRBD1 for D (5 bases). CDR1 and CDR2 from the germline V gene are SGHVS and FQNEAQ. The CDR3 runs 14 residues. Trimming took 5 bases from V and 1 from J, leaving 11 bases between them.

This clonotype has a handful of counts. The J gene is TRBJ2-1, the V gene TRBV24-1; D unclear. Trimming took 3 bases from V and 4 from J, leaving 9 bases between them. Germline V CDR1 and CDR2: KGHDR, SFDVKD. This CDR3 has 14 amino acids. CDR3 nucleotide sequence: TGTGCCACCAGTGATAGGGTGGGGTACAATGAGCAGTTCTTC. It codes for CATSDRVGYNEQFF.

The rearrangement links TRBV25-1 to TRBJ2-1; D possibly uses TRBD1 or TRBD2 (5 bases each). The CDR3 sequence is 15 residues long. V lost 5 bases to trimming and J lost 0 bases, with 11 bases between them. Germline loops: CDR1 MGHDK, CDR2 SYGVNS. The CDR3 sequence is CASSRLGTSYNEQFF. DNA of the CDR3: TGTGCCAGCAGTCGTCTCGGGACCTCCTACAATGAGCAGTTCTTC. Full variable domain (missing parts from reference TRBV25-1 and TRBJ2-1): EADIYQTPRYLVIGTGKKITLECSQTMGHDKMYWYQQDPGMELHLIHYSYGVNSTEKGDLSSESTVSRIRTEHFPLTLESARPSHTSQYLCASSRLGTSYNEQFFGPGTRLTVL.

This clonotype was recorded a few times. J is TRBJ1-1 and V is TRBV29-1; possibly TRBD1 for D (5 bases). Trimming cost V 6 bases and J 1 base, with 12 bases left between them. The CDR3 runs to 13 residues. In germline, CDR1 is SQVTM, CDR2 ANQGSEA. This CDR3 is CSVARQGNTEAFF. For the CDR3, the DNA is TGCAGCGTCGCTAGGCAGGGGAACACTGAAGCTTTCTTT.

The J gene is TRBJ2-3, the V gene TRBV4-3; D gene uncertain. Germline V gene lookup returns CDR1 LGHNA and CDR2 YSLEER. The germline V and J ends were trimmed by 0 bases and 0 bases, with 10 bases remaining between them. The CDR3 extends over 16 amino acids. The chain's CDR3 is CASSQEVGISTDTQYF. For the CDR3, the DNA is TGCGCCAGCAGCCAAGAGGTGGGGATTAGCACAGATACGCAGTATTTT.

This clonotype appeared a few times. V and J are TRBV5-1 and TRBJ1-4; D not certain. Germline V gives CDR1 SGHRS, CDR2 YFSETQ. This CDR3 region has 18 residues. The V end was cut by 0 bases, the J end by 0 bases, with 15 bases between. The CDR3 loop is CASSLGEVLPPTNEKLFF. DNA of the CDR3: TGCGCCAGCAGCTTGGGGGAGGTACTGCCTCCAACTAATGAAAAACTGTTTTTT.

The chain is built from TRBV5-1 and TRBJ2-1; D gene uncertain. The V end was cut by 4 bases, the J end by 5 bases, with 7 bases between. The CDR3 has 12 residues. Per the germline V gene, CDR1 is SGHRS and CDR2 is YFSETQ. The CDR3 DNA reads TGCGCCAGCAGCGGCAGTAACAATGAGCAGTTCTTC. Translated: CASSGSNNEQFF. The full variable domain, rest sourced from reference TRBV5-1 and TRBJ2-1, is KAGVTQTPRYLIKTRGQQVTLSCSPISGHRSVSWYQQTPGQGLQFLFEYFSETQRNKGNFPGRFSGRQFSNSRSEMNVSTLELGDSALYLCASSGSNNEQFFGPGTRLTVL.

This clonotype was picked up a small number of times. The V gene is TRBV2, the J gene TRBJ1-1; tentatively, D is TRBD1 (6 bases). CDR1 is SNHLY and CDR2 is FYNNEI in the germline V gene. Trimming took 4 bases from V and 5 from J, leaving 23 bases between them. The CDR3 runs 17 residues. The CDR3 spells CASSASFGSQGKTEAFF. For the CDR3, the DNA is TGTGCCAGCAGTGCTTCTTTTGGATCTCAGGGGAAGACTGAAGCTTTCTTT. Based on the CDR3 plus reference TRBV2 and TRBJ1-1, the full variable domain is EPEVTQTPSHQVTQMGQEVILRCVPISNHLYFYWYRQILGQKVEFLVSFYNNEISEKSEIFDDQFSVERPDGSNFTLKIRSTKLEDSAMYFCASSASFGSQGKTEAFFGQGTRLTVV.

This clonotype was detected only a few times. This rearrangement joins TRBV7-2 to TRBJ2-2; D gene uncertain. Trimming shortened V by 4 bases and J by 0 bases, and 6 bases separated the two germline ends. The CDR3 sequence is 14 residues long. Germline V lookup: CDR1 SGHTA, CDR2 FQGNSA. CDR3: CASSSPANTGELFF. Written as DNA, the CDR3 is TGTGCCAGCAGCTCCCCCGCGAACACCGGGGAGCTGTTTTTT.

This clonotype came up many times. The rearrangement links TRBV27 to TRBJ2-7, with D possibly being TRBD2 (6 bases). CDR1 is MNHEY, CDR2 SMNVEV, per germline (reference sequence). This CDR3 spans 18 amino acids. Trimming pared 0 bases from V and 5 bases from J, leaving 23 bases between. CDR3 sequence: CASSLSRGRRGVFHEQYF. The CDR3, as DNA: TGTGCCAGCAGTTTATCCCGAGGACGGCGCGGGGTCTTCCACGAGCAGTACTTC.